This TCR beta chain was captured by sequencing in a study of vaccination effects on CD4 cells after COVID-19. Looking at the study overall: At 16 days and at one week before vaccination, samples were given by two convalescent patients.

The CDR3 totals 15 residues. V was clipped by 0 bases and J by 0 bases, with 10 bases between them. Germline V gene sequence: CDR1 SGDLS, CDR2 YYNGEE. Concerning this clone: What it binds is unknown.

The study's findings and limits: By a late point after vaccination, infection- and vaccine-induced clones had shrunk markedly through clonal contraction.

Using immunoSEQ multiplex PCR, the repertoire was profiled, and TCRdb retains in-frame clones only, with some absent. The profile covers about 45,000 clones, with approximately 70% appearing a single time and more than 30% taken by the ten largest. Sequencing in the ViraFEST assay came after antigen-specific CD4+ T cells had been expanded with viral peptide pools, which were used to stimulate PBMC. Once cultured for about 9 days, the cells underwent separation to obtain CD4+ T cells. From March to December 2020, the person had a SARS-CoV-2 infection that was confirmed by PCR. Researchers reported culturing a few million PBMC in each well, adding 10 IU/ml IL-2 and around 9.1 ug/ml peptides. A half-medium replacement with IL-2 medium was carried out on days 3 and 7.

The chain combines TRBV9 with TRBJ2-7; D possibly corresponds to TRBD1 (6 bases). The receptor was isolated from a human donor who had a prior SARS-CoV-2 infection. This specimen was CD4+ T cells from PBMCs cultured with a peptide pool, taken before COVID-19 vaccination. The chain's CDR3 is CASSVGTESSYEQYF. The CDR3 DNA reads TGTGCCAGCAGCGTAGGGACAGAAAGCTCCTACGAGCAGTACTTC.